These 3 T cell receptor beta chains came from one sample sequenced in a study of blood T cell repertoires in COVID-19. TCRdb's table, derived via immunoSEQ multiplex PCR, lists solely in-frame clones and lacks some. This table has fewer than 300,000 clones, around 82% appearing once. Sequenced material: peripheral blood. The source of these receptors is a woman in her late teens or twenties with acute or convalescent COVID-19.

J is TRBJ2-7 and V is TRBV6-2 or TRBV6-3; 7 bases agree with TRBD2. CDR1 MNHEY and CDR2 SVGEGT come from the germline V gene. V was pared by 0 bases and J by 2 bases, with 7 bases of the junction left unmatched. This CDR3 contains 16 residues. In nucleotides, the CDR3 is TGTGCCAGCAGTTACTCGAGGCTAGCGGTGACCTACGAGCAGTACTTC. Amino acids: CASSYSRLAVTYEQYF.

V gene TRBV4-3 combines with J gene TRBJ2-1; 7 bases line up with TRBD2. V trimming: 0 bases; J trimming: 8 bases; junction bases outside the gene matches: 7. Germline V gene lookup returns CDR1 LGHNA and CDR2 YSLEER. The length of the CDR3 is 15 residues. The CDR3 DNA sequence: TGCGCCAGCAGCCAAGAGCGGGAGACTGGCTATGAGCAGTTCTTC. Amino acids: CASSQERETGYEQFF.

This chain connects TRBV14 to TRBJ1-2; D perhaps matches TRBD1 (5 bases). Between the trimmed V and J ends, which lost 4 bases and 8 bases, there was a span of 17 bases. Germline-derived CDR1 and CDR2 are SGHDN and FVKESK. This CDR3 comprises 14 residues. The DNA for the CDR3 is TGTGCCAGCAGCCCCACCCGCGCAGGGCACGGCTACACCTTC. This encodes CASSPTRAGHGYTF.